The 9 T cell receptor beta chains given below trace back to one sample, sequenced in a study of cytomegalovirus exposure and HLA in healthy donors. Researchers ran the PCR with 60 Vbeta and 13 Jbeta primers. The method was immunoSEQ multiplex PCR; TCRdb's version includes in-frame clones alone and lacks a portion of them. The data show 110,000 to 150,000 clones, over 65% seen once. Sequences were obtained from PBMCs. The receptor source for this set is a female donor in good health and CMV-seronegative.

The CDR3 nucleotides are TGTGCCAGCAGCGTAGGTGTGACACAATCCTACGAGCAGTACTTC. It codes for CASSVGVTQSYEQYF. The chain links TRBV9 to TRBJ2-7; no firm D call. The germline V gene encodes CDR1 SGDLS and CDR2 YYNGEE. The CDR3 spans 15 residues. Trimming took 0 bases from V and 1 from J, leaving 11 bases between them.

The table lists this clone with a few counts. This chain connects TRBV30 to TRBJ1-1; 7 nucleotides align to TRBD1. J was trimmed by 1 base and V by 4 bases; bases with no gene match: 6. Germline V gene data show CDR1 as GTSNPN and CDR2 as SVGIG (reference sequence). This CDR3 is 14 amino acids long. DNA for the CDR3: TGTGCCTGGAACGGAGACAGGGCGAACACTGAAGCTTTCTTT. This translates into CAWNGDRANTEAFF.

The J gene is TRBJ1-4, the V gene TRBV7-2; D is uncertain. V lost 6 bases and J 8 bases, leaving 16 bases between the germline ends. Germline CDR1 and CDR2: SGHTA and FQGNSA. The CDR3 covers 14 residues. CDR3 loop: CASRLTGRNEKLFF. The CDR3, as DNA: TGTGCCAGCAGACTAACGGGGAGGAACGAAAAACTGTTTTTT.

The chain carries TRBV6-1 and TRBJ1-6; 7 bases match TRBD1. Germline CDR1 is MNHNS and CDR2 is SASEGT. The CDR3 length is 16 residues. V shed 2 bases, J shed 9 bases, and the junction held 10 bases outside the gene matches. CDR3 coding DNA: TGTGCCAGCAGTGAATCTGAGAACAGGGGAGGTTCACCCCTCCACTTT. Its translation: CASSESENRGGSPLHF.

The chain has TRBV6-6 and TRBJ2-1; 9 bases align to TRBD2. The CDR3 sequence is 14 residues long. The V gene end was trimmed by 5 bases and the J gene end by 7 bases; junction bases not matched to a gene: 6. Germline loops: CDR1 MNHNY, CDR2 SVGAGI (reference sequence). DNA for the CDR3: TGTGCCAGCAGTACTGCGGGGGGGCGGAATGAGCAGTTCTTC. This codes for CASSTAGGRNEQFF.

This sequence joins TRBV5-1 and TRBJ2-7, with D perhaps TRBD2 (6 bases). V was pared by 0 bases and J by 1 base, with 11 bases between. CDR1 SGHRS and CDR2 YFSETQ come from the germline V gene. This CDR3 is 15 amino acids long. CDR3 protein: CASSLAAGKSYEQYF. The CDR3 DNA sequence: TGCGCCAGCAGCTTGGCGGCGGGGAAGTCCTACGAGCAGTACTTC.

The rearrangement links TRBV5-4 to TRBJ2-2; D ambiguous. Germline V lookup: CDR1 SGHNT, CDR2 YYREEE (reference sequence). The CDR3 contains 13 residues. V was trimmed by 2 bases and J by 6 bases, leaving 8 bases between them. The DNA for the CDR3 is TGTGCCAGCAGCTTAGACTTCCCCGGGGAGCTGTTTTTT. Residues: CASSLDFPGELFF.

The chain joins TRBV7-8 to TRBJ2-1; 7 bases map to TRBD2. The CDR3 contains 15 residues. The V segment lost 5 bases and the J segment 6 bases; nucleotides outside the gene matches: 10. Germline lookup yields CDR1 SGHVS and CDR2 FQNEAQ. The CDR3 here is CASSLSAGVVNEQFF. Here the CDR3 DNA reads TGTGCCAGCAGCCTCAGTGCGGGAGTTGTCAATGAGCAGTTCTTC.

The genes are TRBV6-5 and TRBJ2-7, with 9 bases identical to TRBD2. The length of the CDR3 is 16 residues. Germline CDR1 MNHEY, CDR2 SVGAGI. The trim removed 1 base at V and 0 bases at J, leaving 4 bases unmatched. CDR3 sequence: CASSYLAGGSSYEQYF. The CDR3, as DNA: TGTGCCAGCAGTTACTTGGCGGGAGGGAGCTCCTACGAGCAGTACTTC.